This entry describes one TCR beta chain. In the original processing: Amplification with reference gene primers provided the estimates of nucleated cell counts. The assay was immunoSEQ multiplex PCR, and TCRdb's table has in-frame clones only and misses some. That table is the source of V, J and clone size, and D and trimming were worked out from the DNA. The sample shows tens of thousands of clones, 90% of them seen only once. This CDR3 is built from 12 residues. V was trimmed by 4 bases and J by 4 bases, leaving 7 bases between them. Germline CDR1 SGHAT, CDR2 FQNNGV. The data originate from a study of blood T cell repertoires in COVID-19. Looking at the study overall: T cells, B-cell-depleted T cells, or PBMCs provided the cDNA or gDNA that served as material.

Specimen: peripheral blood. This clonotype originated in a man aged 60 to 69 with acute or convalescent COVID-19. V and J are TRBV11-2 and TRBJ1-2; D not certain. This CDR3 reads CASSSSSYGYTF. CDR3 sequence (DNA): TGTGCCAGCAGCTCCAGTTCCTATGGCTACACCTTC.